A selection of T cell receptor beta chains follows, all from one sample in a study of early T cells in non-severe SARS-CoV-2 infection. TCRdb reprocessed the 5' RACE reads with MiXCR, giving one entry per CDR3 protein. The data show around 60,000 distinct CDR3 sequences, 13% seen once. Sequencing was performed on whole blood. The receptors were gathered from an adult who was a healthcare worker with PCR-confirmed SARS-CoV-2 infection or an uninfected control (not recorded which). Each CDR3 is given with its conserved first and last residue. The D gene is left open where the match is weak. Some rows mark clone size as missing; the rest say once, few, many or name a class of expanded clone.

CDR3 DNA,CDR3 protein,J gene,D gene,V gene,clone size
TGTGCCAGCAGTTTACGGCGGGGGAGCACAGATACGCAGTATTTT,CASSLRRGSTDTQYF,TRBJ2-3,TRBD2,TRBV28,many
TGTGCCAGCAGCCCCCGGTGGGAGGCTGAAGCTTTCTTT,CASSPRWEAEAFF,TRBJ1-1,.,TRBV11-2,.
TGTGCCAGCAGTCTCCCGCTTTGGTCTGGAAACACCATATATTTT,CASSLPLWSGNTIYF,TRBJ1-3,.,TRBV12-3/TRBV12-4,.
TGTGCCAGCAGCTCCCAGGGGACTGAAGCTTTCTTT,CASSSQGTEAFF,TRBJ1-1,.,TRBV7-9,few
TGCGCCAGCAGCTTGCAAGGGGGGACCGATGAGCAGTTCTTC,CASSLQGGTDEQFF,TRBJ2-1,.,TRBV5-1,.
TGTGCCAGCAGCCCCCTTGTGAACCCAGGGAACTATGGCTACACCTTC,CASSPLVNPGNYGYTF,TRBJ1-2,.,TRBV11-2,many
TGCGCCAGCAGTGACCGGGACAGGGTAAAAGAAAAACTGTTTTTT,CASSDRDRVKEKLFF,TRBJ1-4,TRBD1,TRBV10-2,many
TGTGCCAGCCGCACCGGGGCCGCAGATACGCAGTATTTT,CASRTGAADTQYF,TRBJ2-3,.,TRBV6-2/TRBV6-3,.
TGTGCCAGCAGCTTAGCTCCAGGGGTAGGCGGGGGAACTCAGAAGAATGAGCAGTTCTTC,CASSLAPGVGGGTQKNEQFF,TRBJ2-1,.,TRBV7-6,many
TGTGCCATCAGTGATTTTTCGACAGGGACTTCACCCCTCCACTTT,CAISDFSTGTSPLHF,TRBJ1-6,TRBD1,TRBV10-3,many
TGTGCCAGCAGTTTCGGCAGATCTGGGGCCAACGTCCTGACTTTC,CASSFGRSGANVLTF,TRBJ2-6,.,TRBV27,.
TGTGCCAGCTCAAATGGGGTCCCCCACTTT,CASSNGVPHF,TRBJ1-6,.,TRBV6-1,few
TGTGCCAGCAGCTTGGTTCGCAGGGGAGCTGAAGCTTTCTTT,CASSLVRRGAEAFF,TRBJ1-1,.,TRBV5-4,.
TGCGCCAGCAAACAGGGGCCCACTAATCAGCCCCAGCATTTT,CASKQGPTNQPQHF,TRBJ1-5,TRBD1,TRBV10-2,many
TGTGCCAGCAGAGACAATTACCTCTCTGGAAACACCATATATTTT,CASRDNYLSGNTIYF,TRBJ1-3,.,TRBV3-1,.
TGTGCCAGCACTAGCGGGGGTCTCTACGAGCAGTACTTC,CASTSGGLYEQYF,TRBJ2-7,TRBD2,TRBV3-1,few
TGCAGCGTCACGTCCAGGGGCCTGGGGGCCCTCTACGAGCAGTACTTC,CSVTSRGLGALYEQYF,TRBJ2-7,.,TRBV29-1,once
TGCAGCGTTGAACCCCCGGGCGGGGGCTACACCTTC,CSVEPPGGGYTF,TRBJ1-2,.,TRBV29-1,.
TGCAGTGCTAGAGTACAGGAGGACACCGGGGAGCTGTTTTTT,CSARVQEDTGELFF,TRBJ2-2,.,TRBV20-1,.
TGTGCCAGCAGTTCCTCCGGGCCCGCGAGTTACGAGCAGTACTTC,CASSSSGPASYEQYF,TRBJ2-7,.,TRBV12-3/TRBV12-4,many
TGTGCCAGCAGTTACTCCGGGGAGGGAGGATCACCCCTCCACTTT,CASSYSGEGGSPLHF,TRBJ1-6,.,TRBV6-6,.
TGTGCCAGCAGCTTAGAAGACAGGGTCCACGAGCAGTACTTC,CASSLEDRVHEQYF,TRBJ2-7,TRBD1,TRBV7-9,many
TGTGCCAGCAGCTTAGCATCCGGGGGCCGAACCGGGGAGCTGTTTTTT,CASSLASGGRTGELFF,TRBJ2-2,.,TRBV7-8,many
TGTGCCAGCAGCCCGGTGGCGGACCCCGTCTATGGCTACACCTTC,CASSPVADPVYGYTF,TRBJ1-2,.,TRBV7-9,.
TGCAGCGTTGAATTACCGGGACAGGGGGCAACCGGGGAGCTGTTTTTT,CSVELPGQGATGELFF,TRBJ2-2,TRBD1,TRBV29-1,few
TGCGCCAGCAGCACGGCAGTCGGGGAGCTGTTTTTT,CASSTAVGELFF,TRBJ2-2,.,TRBV5-1,few